Listed here are 18 T cell receptor beta chains from one sample, sequenced in a study of PD-1 blockade in classical Hodgkin lymphoma. The time point denotes: cycle 4 day 1 (C4D1), after 5 to 7 weeks of nivolumab. Every one of the patients relapsed after autologous stem cell transplantation (brentuximab vedotin exposure was variable). Thawed PBMCs underwent magnetic negative selection to yield purified CD4+ T cells. Here immunoSEQ multiplex PCR was the method, and the copy in TCRdb shows in-frame clones only, minus some. Of around 18,000 clones detected, 75% appear once; the ten largest clones hold 2% to 2.5%. The source was CD4+ T cells from blood, collected before the fourth cycle of nivolumab. These receptors all come from a human donor with classical Hodgkin lymphoma.

The chain couples TRBV5-3 to TRBJ1-4; 8 nucleotides align to TRBD1. TRBV5-3 has ORF status, its function being uncertain. Trimming took 0 bases from V and 5 from J; bases not matched to a gene: 9. This CDR3 has 17 amino acids. CDR3 loop: CARSLDRAGQENEKLFF. CDR3 in DNA: TGTGCCAGAAGCTTGGATCGGGCGGGACAGGAGAATGAAAAACTGTTTTTT.

This clone has just one count. The DNA of the CDR3 is TGTGCCAGCAGCTTGGGCTGGGGGGCTAATGAAAAACTGTTTTTT. The encoded protein is CASSLGWGANEKLFF. The gene calls are TRBV5-5 and TRBJ1-4; tentative D call: TRBD1 (5 bases). V lost 0 bases and J lost 3, with 9 bases in between. Germline V gives CDR1 SGHKS, CDR2 YYEKEE (reference sequence). The CDR3 loop spans 15 amino acids.

This clone was detected once. The chain carries TRBV19 and TRBJ2-1; 7 bases map to TRBD2. V shed 0 bases, J shed 0 bases, and the junction held 2 bases outside the gene matches. The CDR3 is 16 amino acids. Germline CDR1 reads LNHDA; CDR2 reads SQIVND (reference sequence). The CDR3 is CASSIDPGGSYNEQFF. CDR3 sequence (DNA): TGTGCCAGTAGTATAGATCCGGGGGGCTCCTACAATGAGCAGTTCTTC.

The chain couples TRBV4-1 to TRBJ2-5; D gene ambiguous. There are 13 residues in the CDR3. Trimming took off 4 bases at V and 5 bases at J, with 11 bases between the two ends. Germline-derived CDR1 and CDR2 are MGHRA and YSYEKL. The CDR3 sequence is CASSRARSETQYF. CDR3 DNA: TGCGCCAGCAGCCGGGCCCGCAGCGAGACCCAGTACTTC.

On this clone itself: Relative to the germline gene, one junction end is altered; a read error may explain this. This chain connects TRBV5-4 to TRBJ2-7; 9 bases are shared with TRBD2. Germline lookup yields CDR1 SGHNT and CDR2 YYREEE (reference sequence). This CDR3 contains 16 residues. As DNA, the CDR3 is TGCGCCAGCAGCCAAGATGGGGCTAGCGGGAACTACGAGCAGTACTTC. Its protein product is CASSQDGASGNYEQYF. Drawing the rest from reference TRBV5-4 and TRBJ2-7, the complete variable domain is ETGVTQSPTHLIKTRGQQVTLRCSSQSGHNTVSWYQQALGQGPQFIFQYYREEENGRGNFPPRFSGLQFPNYSSELNVNALELDDSALYLCASSQDGASGNYEQYFGPGTRLTVT.

The chain carries TRBV6-1 and TRBJ2-3; no definite D call. Between the trimmed V and J ends, which lost 11 bases and 5 bases, there was a span of 17 bases. Looked up from germline, CDR1 is MNHNS and CDR2 is SASEGT. This CDR3 has 13 amino acids. The CDR3 loop is CASGRVSGDTQYF. The DNA of the CDR3 is TGTGCCTCAGGACGAGTTAGTGGAGATACGCAGTATTTT.

V and J are TRBV5-6 and TRBJ1-2; the D gene is possibly TRBD1 (6 bases). Trimming left V 0 bases short and J 1 base short, with 10 bases between. The CDR3 has 15 residues. The V gene's germline CDR1 is SGHDT and CDR2 YYEEEE. CDR3 region: CASSLAAGVNYGYTF. CDR3 DNA sequence: TGTGCCAGCAGCTTGGCGGCAGGGGTTAACTATGGCTACACCTTC.

The CDR3: CAWSTDGPGNEQFF. As DNA, the CDR3 is TGTGCCTGGAGCACCGATGGGCCCGGCAATGAGCAGTTCTTC. The V and J genes are TRBV30 and TRBJ2-1; D gene unclear. V shed 3 bases and J shed 6 bases, with 15 bases lying between them. CDR1 is GTSNPN, CDR2 SVGIG, per germline (reference sequence). CDR3 size: 14 residues.

This clone showed up just a few times. This chain connects TRBV6-5 to TRBJ1-6, with 7 positions matching TRBD1. The germline V gene encodes CDR1 MNHEY and CDR2 SVGAGI. Trimming took 2 bases from V and 14 from J; bases not matched to a gene: 15. This CDR3 is 16 amino acids long. This CDR3 reads CASSYEPGGGFGTLHF. The CDR3 DNA sequence: TGTGCCAGCAGTTACGAGCCAGGGGGAGGGTTTGGCACCCTCCACTTT.

This chain links TRBV2 with TRBJ2-5, with 10 bases lining up with TRBD1. The J call may be faulty, since TRBJ2-7 better matches the DNA end. The V gene's germline CDR1 is SNHLY and CDR2 FYNNEI. CDR3 length: 13 amino acids. The CDR3, as DNA: TGTGCCAGCAGCAGGACAGGGGGCTACGAGCAGTACTTC. Translated, it gives CASSRTGGYEQYF.

The chain joins TRBV2 to TRBJ2-5; the match to TRBD2 covers 8 bases. V shed 8 bases, J shed 5 bases, and the junction held 7 bases outside the gene matches. Per germline, CDR1 SNHLY and CDR2 FYNNEI. This CDR3 spans 13 amino acids. The CDR3 sequence is CASAAQRGETQYF. The CDR3 DNA is TGTGCCAGCGCGGCCCAGCGGGGGGAGACCCAGTACTTC.

This clone was recorded a few times. The V call is TRBV5-1, the J call TRBJ2-1; D unresolved. Germline values: CDR1 SGHRS, CDR2 YFSETQ. With 6 bases removed from V and 0 bases from J, the gap between germline ends came to 13 bases. CDR3 size: 15 residues. The CDR3: CASMVDTSSYNEQFF. The CDR3 DNA reads as TGCGCCAGCATGGTTGACACCAGCTCCTACAATGAGCAGTTCTTC.

The chain is built from TRBV28 and TRBJ1-4; D not certain. From germline, CDR1 is MDHEN and CDR2 SYDVKM. The CDR3 consists of 16 residues. With 5 bases removed from V and 9 bases from J, the gap between germline ends came to 22 bases. The CDR3 is CASSPPGVGRGKKLFF. The DNA for the CDR3 is TGTGCCAGCAGTCCCCCCGGGGTAGGAAGAGGTAAAAAACTGTTTTTT.

The chain combines TRBV5-6 with TRBJ1-2, with D perhaps matching TRBD1 (5 bases). V lost 4 bases and J lost 1, with 14 bases in between. This CDR3 has 15 residues. Per the germline V gene, CDR1 is SGHDT and CDR2 is YYEEEE. This CDR3 is CASSLASGINYGYTF. CDR3 DNA: TGTGCCAGCAGCCTCGCGTCAGGGATTAACTATGGCTACACCTTC.

The chain has TRBV7-2 and TRBJ1-2; 9 nucleotides line up with TRBD1. The CDR3 extends over 14 amino acids. V lost 5 bases to trimming and J lost 7 bases; unmatched junction nucleotides: 8. CDR1 is SGHTA, CDR2 FQGNSA, per germline. The CDR3 reads CASSKVQGASGYTF. CDR3 nucleotide sequence: TGTGCCAGCAGCAAAGTACAGGGGGCGTCTGGCTACACCTTC.

The V gene is TRBV30, the J gene TRBJ2-1; 10 nucleotides align to TRBD2. The CDR3 length is 16 residues. The V gene end was trimmed by 4 bases and the J gene end by 6 bases; junction bases not matched to a gene: 12. Germline V gene data show CDR1 as GTSNPN and CDR2 as SVGIG (reference sequence). In nucleotides, the CDR3 is TGTGCCTGGACTCCCCGAGGCCTAGCGGGGGCCAATGAGCAGTTCTTC. Protein: CAWTPRGLAGANEQFF. Looking up the rest from reference TRBV30 and TRBJ2-1 gives the full variable domain: SQTIHQWPATLVQPVGSPLSLECTVEGTSNPNLYWYRQAAGRGLQLLFYSVGIGQISSEVPQNLSASRPQDRQFILSSKKLLLSDSGFYLCAWTPRGLAGANEQFFGPGTRLTVL.

This chain uses TRBV19 with TRBJ2-1; the match to TRBD2 covers 15 bases. Germline-derived CDR1 and CDR2 are LNHDA and SQIVND (reference sequence). The junction had 11 bases not matched to a gene; V was cut back by 8 bases and J by 6 bases. The CDR3 is made up of 17 amino acids. CDR3 DNA: TGTGCCAGTTCTAAACCCCGGGGACTAGCGGGAGGCAATGAGCAGTTCTTC. The encoded protein is CASSKPRGLAGGNEQFF.

This chain links TRBV5-6 with TRBJ2-2; the D call may be TRBD1 or TRBD2 (5 bases each). Trimming cost V 4 bases and J 3 bases, with 16 bases left between them. CDR1 is SGHDT, CDR2 YYEEEE, per germline. This CDR3 comprises 16 residues. This CDR3 reads CASSMTSGAYTGELFF. The DNA of the CDR3 is TGTGCCAGCAGCATGACCTCCGGGGCATACACCGGGGAGCTGTTTTTT.